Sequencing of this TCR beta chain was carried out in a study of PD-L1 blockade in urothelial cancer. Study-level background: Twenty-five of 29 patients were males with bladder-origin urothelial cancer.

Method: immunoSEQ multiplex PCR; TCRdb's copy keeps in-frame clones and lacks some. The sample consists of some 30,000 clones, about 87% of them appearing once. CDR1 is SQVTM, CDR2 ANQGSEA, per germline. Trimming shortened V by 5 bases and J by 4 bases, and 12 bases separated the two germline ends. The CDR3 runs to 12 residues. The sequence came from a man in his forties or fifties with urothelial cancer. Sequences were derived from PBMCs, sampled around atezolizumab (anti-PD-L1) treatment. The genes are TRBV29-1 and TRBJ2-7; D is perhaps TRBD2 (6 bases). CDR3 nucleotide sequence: TGCAGCGTTACGGGAGTAGGGTACGAGCAGTACTTC. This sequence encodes CSVTGVGYEQYF.